Below, 32 T cell receptor beta chains from the same sample are listed, as sequenced in a study of cytomegalovirus exposure and HLA in healthy donors. 60 Vbeta and 13 Jbeta primers were used in PCR. Sequencing was performed with immunoSEQ multiplex PCR; in TCRdb, only in-frame clones are kept and a portion is missing. This table has about 68,000 clones, 81% appearing once. The sample was PBMCs. These receptors were obtained from a human donor in good health.

The chain uses TRBV6-5 and TRBJ1-5; 11 nucleotides align to TRBD1. V was pared by 5 bases and J by 5 bases, with 5 bases of the junction left unmatched. CDR3 length: 15 residues. Germline CDR1 MNHEY, CDR2 SVGAGI. CDR3 DNA: TGTGCCAGCAGTCGGACAGGGGGCAGTTATCAGCCCCAGCATTTT. Translated: CASSRTGGSYQPQHF.

In this sample, this clone turned up a few times. The chain combines TRBV30 with TRBJ2-7, with 7 bases matching TRBD1. V lost 4 bases and J lost 7; bases outside the gene matches: 13. CDR3 length equals 14 residues. CDR1 and CDR2 (germline): GTSNPN, SVGIG (reference sequence). CDR3 amino acids: CAWTKRRTGREQYF. Here the CDR3 DNA reads TGTGCCTGGACTAAAAGAAGGACAGGCCGAGAGCAGTACTTC.

The chain combines TRBV5-1 with TRBJ2-7; D may be TRBD1 (6 bases). The CDR3 covers 14 residues. V lost 1 base to trimming and J lost 3 bases, with 11 bases between them. Germline loops: CDR1 SGHRS, CDR2 YFSETQ. For the CDR3, the DNA is TGCGCCAGCAGCTTGAACCGGGACAACTACGAGCAGTACTTC. This translates into CASSLNRDNYEQYF.

This chain uses TRBV14 with TRBJ2-3; 10 positions match TRBD2. Germline loops: CDR1 SGHDN, CDR2 FVKESK. This CDR3 spans 16 amino acids. With 4 bases clipped from V and 4 bases from J, the junction kept 8 bases outside the gene matches. The DNA of the CDR3 is TGTGCCAGCAGCCCAAAGAGCGGGGGGGCACCAGATACGCAGTATTTT. It yields the protein CASSPKSGGAPDTQYF.

This clone was picked up one time. The gene calls are TRBV30 and TRBJ1-3, with D tentatively TRBD1 (5 bases). Germline loops: CDR1 GTSNPN, CDR2 SVGIG (reference sequence). The germline V and J ends were trimmed by 0 bases and 0 bases, with 12 bases remaining between them. The CDR3 consists of 16 residues. CDR3 nucleotides: TGTGCCTGGAGTGTACTGGGGCGGGGCTCTGGAAACACCATATATTTT. Translating it yields CAWSVLGRGSGNTIYF.

V usage is TRBV28 and J usage is TRBJ1-5; D gene ambiguous. The germline V gene encodes CDR1 MDHEN and CDR2 SYDVKM. The CDR3 spans 12 residues. Trimming left V 4 bases short and J 2 bases short, with 3 bases between. The DNA of the CDR3 is TGTGCCAGCAGTTCTGGCAATCAGCCCCAGCATTTT. Its protein is CASSSGNQPQHF.

This chain links TRBV7-9 with TRBJ2-5, with a tentative D call TRBD2 (6 bases). The CDR3 has 13 amino acids. The V end lost 0 bases, the J end lost 7 bases, and 9 bases lay between the germline ends. In germline, CDR1 is SEHNR, CDR2 FQNEAQ (reference sequence). In DNA, the CDR3 is TGTGCCAGCAGCTTAGCACTAGCCGGGACCCAGTACTTC. Its protein is CASSLALAGTQYF.

As to this clone: Mismatch with germline at one junction end may stem from a read error. The genes are TRBV7-2 and TRBJ1-2; D is undetermined. Germline CDR1 is SGHTA and CDR2 is FQGNSA. This CDR3 spans 16 amino acids. CDR3 in DNA: TGTGCCAGCAGCTTATTTTTCTTTGGGTCTAACTATGGCTACCCCTTC. This gives the protein CASSLFFFGSNYGYPF. Looking up the rest from reference TRBV7-2 and TRBJ1-2 gives the full variable domain: GAGVSQSPSNKVTEKGKDVELRCDPISGHTALYWYRQSLGQGLEFLIYFQGNSAPDKSGLPSDRFSAERTGGSVSTLTIQRTQQEDSAVYLCASSLFFFGSNYGYPFGSGTRLTVV.

The J gene is TRBJ1-1, the V gene TRBV30; 8 nucleotides match TRBD1. V gave up 5 bases and J gave up 0 bases; unmatched junction bases: 2. The germline gives CDR1 GTSNPN, CDR2 SVGIG (reference sequence). There are 13 residues in the CDR3. The CDR3 sequence: CAWDRGMNTEAFF. CDR3 DNA sequence: TGTGCCTGGGACAGGGGTATGAACACTGAAGCTTTCTTT.

This clone has only a few counts. This chain connects TRBV5-1 to TRBJ2-3; weak D call: TRBD2 (5 bases). Germline assignment: CDR1 SGHRS and CDR2 YFSETQ. The CDR3 is 14 amino acids. Trimming cost V 1 base and J 4 bases, with 10 bases left between them. DNA for the CDR3: TGCGCCAGCAGCTTGCTAGGCGGGTCAGATACGCAGTATTTT. Translation: CASSLLGGSDTQYF.

This rearrangement joins TRBV10-3 to TRBJ1-5; 7 nucleotides align to TRBD1. This CDR3 comprises 14 residues. The trim removed 4 bases at V and 5 bases at J, leaving 5 bases unmatched. Germline CDR1 is ENHRY and CDR2 is SYGVKD. The CDR3 protein is CAISAGQEDQPQHF. The CDR3 nucleotides are TGTGCCATCAGTGCAGGACAGGAGGATCAGCCCCAGCATTTT.

This sequence joins TRBV15 and TRBJ1-1, with D perhaps matching TRBD1 (6 bases). Germline V lookup: CDR1 LNHNV, CDR2 YYDKDF (reference sequence). V lost 3 bases to trimming and J lost 7 bases, with 15 bases between them. This CDR3 region has 14 residues. The DNA for the CDR3 is TGTGCCACCAGCAGTACAGGGTACGGTCTTGAAGCTTTCTTT. It encodes CATSSTGYGLEAFF.

This sequence joins TRBV9 and TRBJ2-1, with 9 bases lining up with TRBD2. Trimming at V came to 3 bases and at J to 3 bases, leaving 4 bases not matched to a gene. CDR3 length: 15 residues. Germline loops: CDR1 SGDLS, CDR2 YYNGEE. The CDR3 spells CASSGLAGDYNEQFF. The CDR3 DNA reads TGTGCCAGCAGCGGGTTAGCGGGGGACTACAATGAGCAGTTCTTC.

The rearrangement links TRBV10-2 to TRBJ2-5, with no clear D. Between the trimmed V and J ends, which lost 7 bases and 3 bases, there was a span of 12 bases. Germline loops: CDR1 WSHSY, CDR2 SAAADI. This CDR3 spans 13 amino acids. CDR3 residues: CASNDFPEETQYF. The CDR3 nucleotides read TGCGCCAGCAATGACTTTCCAGAAGAGACCCAGTACTTC.

The rearrangement uses TRBV9 and TRBJ2-2; TRBD1 aligns across 9 bases. V lost 0 bases, J lost 7 bases, and 16 bases stayed unmatched. This CDR3 has 19 residues. Germline CDR1 SGDLS, CDR2 YYNGEE. This CDR3 reads CASSVEGGGSGTGFGELFF. The CDR3 region has the DNA TGTGCCAGCAGCGTAGAGGGGGGGGGTTCCGGGACAGGGTTCGGGGAGCTGTTTTTT.

This clone was found a few times. The chain is built from TRBV5-4 and TRBJ1-3, with D hard to call. Deletions cut 4 bases from V and 0 bases from J, with 11 bases between. From germline, CDR1 is SGHNT and CDR2 YYREEE (reference sequence). The CDR3 covers 15 residues. The CDR3 DNA is TGTGCCAGCAGCCGGGAGTCAAACTCTGGAAACACCATATATTTT. This sequence encodes CASSRESNSGNTIYF.

CDR3 nucleotide sequence: TGTGCCAGCACCCAGAGTGGGCTCGGTGAGCAGTTCTTC. This gives the protein CASTQSGLGEQFF. This chain links TRBV7-3 with TRBJ2-1; no clear D. Germline CDR1 is SGHTA and CDR2 is FQGTGA. CDR3 length: 13 amino acids. Trimming shortened V by 7 bases and J by 9 bases, and 16 bases separated the two germline ends.

This chain uses TRBV11-3 with TRBJ2-2; D call uncertain. Trimming pared 5 bases from V and 2 bases from J, leaving 6 bases between. This CDR3 is 13 amino acids long. CDR1 is SGHNT, CDR2 YENEEA, per germline. This CDR3 reads CASSLTNTGELFF. The CDR3 DNA reads TGTGCCAGCAGCCTCACTAACACCGGGGAGCTGTTTTTT.

The genes are TRBV6-1 and TRBJ2-1; 9 positions match TRBD2. Trimming at V came to 5 bases and at J to 1 base, leaving 3 bases not matched to a gene. The germline CDR1 and CDR2 sequences are MNHNS and SASEGT. The CDR3 runs to 15 residues. This chain's CDR3 is CASSLAGSSYNEQFF. CDR3 nucleotides: TGTGCCAGCAGTCTAGCGGGGTCTTCCTACAATGAGCAGTTCTTC.

The chain employs TRBV5-6 and TRBJ2-5; TRBD2 is a possible D gene (5 bases). The ends were cut back, 5 bases at V and 0 bases at J, with 14 bases in the middle. The CDR3 contains 15 residues. Germline-derived CDR1 and CDR2 are SGHDT and YYEEEE. The CDR3 spells CASRARVVYQETQYF. CDR3 sequence (DNA): TGTGCCAGCAGGGCGCGGGTGGTCTACCAAGAGACCCAGTACTTC.

The chain links TRBV5-8 to TRBJ1-4, with D possibly TRBD1 on 5 matching bases. V was trimmed by 4 bases and J by 8 bases, leaving 18 bases between them. Germline V CDR1 and CDR2: SGHTS, YDEGEE. The CDR3 runs 15 residues. CDR3 sequence reads: CASSPGGEGLEKLFF. CDR3 DNA sequence: TGTGCCAGCAGCCCCGGAGGGGAAGGCCTCGAAAAACTGTTTTTT.

Comment on this clone: Mismatch with germline at one junction end may stem from a read error. This sequence joins TRBV7-9 and TRBJ1-1; D gene unclear. The CDR3 is made up of 12 amino acids. Germline V gene sequence: CDR1 SEHNR, CDR2 FQNEAQ (reference sequence). CDR3 coding DNA: TGTTCCAGCAGTTGGGCGAACACTGAAGCTTTCTTT. Translated: CSSSWANTEAFF. Using reference TRBV7-9 and TRBJ1-1 for the parts outside the CDR3, the full variable domain is DTGVSQNPRHKITKRGQNVTFRCDPISEHNRLYWYRQTLGQGPEFLTYFQNEAQLEKSRLLSDRFSAERPKGSFSTLEIQRTEQGDSAMYLCSSSWANTEAFFGQGTRLTVV.

This clone has a single count. This CDR3 reads CASSSQGATEAFF. The CDR3 region has the DNA TGTGCCAGCAGCTCCCAGGGGGCAACTGAAGCTTTCTTT. The chain combines TRBV7-9 with TRBJ1-1; 8 bases agree with TRBD1. The CDR3 consists of 13 residues. The germline V gene has CDR1 SEHNR and CDR2 FQNEAQ (reference sequence). V dropped 4 bases and J dropped 5; count of bases not matched to a gene: 3.

The chain is built from TRBV5-1 and TRBJ2-1; D remains ambiguous. The V gene's germline CDR1 is SGHRS and CDR2 YFSETQ. V lost 6 bases, J lost 0 bases, and 10 bases lay in between. The CDR3 consists of 14 residues. The DNA of the CDR3 is TGCGCCAGCAACGTCGGGTACTCCTACAATGAGCAGTTCTTC. This sequence encodes CASNVGYSYNEQFF.

The gene calls are TRBV9 and TRBJ1-6; the match to TRBD1 covers 8 bases. V trimming: 0 bases; J trimming: 9 bases; junction bases outside the gene matches: 8. This CDR3 region has 16 residues. The V gene's germline CDR1 is SGDLS and CDR2 YYNGEE. CDR3 sequence reads: CASSVAKQGAFSPLHF. In DNA form, the CDR3 reads TGTGCCAGCAGCGTAGCCAAGCAGGGGGCTTTTTCACCCCTCCACTTT.

V usage is TRBV5-1 and J usage is TRBJ2-3; TRBD2 aligns across 14 bases. The trim removed 0 bases at V and 3 bases at J, leaving 6 bases unmatched. The CDR3 has 18 amino acids. Germline values: CDR1 SGHRS, CDR2 YFSETQ. The CDR3 DNA reads TGCGCCAGCAGCTTGGACCCGGGACTAGCGGGGGCTACAGATACGCAGTATTTT. Residues: CASSLDPGLAGATDTQYF.

This clone came up a few times. The chain combines TRBV27 with TRBJ2-7; D might be TRBD2 (5 bases). Between the trimmed V and J ends, which lost 5 bases and 2 bases, there was a span of 19 bases. In germline, CDR1 is MNHEY, CDR2 SMNVEV (reference sequence). CDR3 length: 16 amino acids. CDR3 nucleotides: TGTGCCAGCAGTACACTAAAGGGAGTGTCAACCTACGAGCAGTACTTC. It codes for CASSTLKGVSTYEQYF.

The CDR3 DNA reads as TGTGCCACCAGCACTCCTCCCGGGGACACCTATGGCTACACCTTC. Amino acids: CATSTPPGDTYGYTF. This rearrangement joins TRBV15 to TRBJ1-2, with TRBD1 as a possible D gene (6 bases). CDR3 length: 15 amino acids. Per the germline V gene, CDR1 is LNHNV and CDR2 is YYDKDF (reference sequence). The ends were cut back, 4 bases at V and 4 bases at J, with 16 bases in the middle. The full variable domain, completed using reference TRBV15 and TRBJ1-2, is DAMVIQNPRYQVTQFGKPVTLSCSQTLNHNVMYWYQQKSSQAPKLLFHYYDKDFNNEADTPDNFQSRRPNTSFCFLDIRSPGLGDTAMYLCATSTPPGDTYGYTFGSGTRLTVV.

The chain combines TRBV6-1 with TRBJ1-1; D call uncertain. Germline loops: CDR1 MNHNS, CDR2 SASEGT. Trimming removed 6 bases at V and 7 bases at J, with 12 bases between. This CDR3 has 12 residues. The CDR3 nucleotides read TGTGCCAGCAGCCGGGGTTTCGGTGAAGCTTTCTTT. It encodes CASSRGFGEAFF.

The chain is built from TRBV11-2 and TRBJ1-1; no clear D gene. Germline V CDR1 and CDR2: SGHAT, FQNNGV. This CDR3 contains 14 residues. V was pared by 2 bases and J by 2 bases, with 9 bases between. CDR3 region: CASSLYSLNTEAFF. The CDR3 coding sequence is TGTGCCAGCAGCTTATATTCCTTAAACACTGAAGCTTTCTTT.

The chain employs TRBV29-1 and TRBJ1-1; 8 nucleotides align to TRBD1. Per germline, CDR1 SQVTM and CDR2 ANQGSEA. The ends lost 6 bases at V and 1 base at J; junction bases unmatched: 7. This CDR3 contains 14 residues. As DNA, the CDR3 is TGCAGCGTCAAGCCAGGACAGGGGAACACTGAAGCTTTCTTT. This encodes CSVKPGQGNTEAFF.

This chain links TRBV7-2 with TRBJ1-6; possible D gene TRBD1, 6 bases. Germline values: CDR1 SGHTA, CDR2 FQGNSA. V was clipped by 4 bases and J by 7 bases, with 23 bases between them. CDR3 length: 18 amino acids. CDR3 amino acids: CASSSGEGRLRGNSPLHF. The DNA for the CDR3 is TGTGCCAGCAGCTCGGGGGAGGGCCGGTTAAGGGGGAATTCACCCCTCCACTTT.